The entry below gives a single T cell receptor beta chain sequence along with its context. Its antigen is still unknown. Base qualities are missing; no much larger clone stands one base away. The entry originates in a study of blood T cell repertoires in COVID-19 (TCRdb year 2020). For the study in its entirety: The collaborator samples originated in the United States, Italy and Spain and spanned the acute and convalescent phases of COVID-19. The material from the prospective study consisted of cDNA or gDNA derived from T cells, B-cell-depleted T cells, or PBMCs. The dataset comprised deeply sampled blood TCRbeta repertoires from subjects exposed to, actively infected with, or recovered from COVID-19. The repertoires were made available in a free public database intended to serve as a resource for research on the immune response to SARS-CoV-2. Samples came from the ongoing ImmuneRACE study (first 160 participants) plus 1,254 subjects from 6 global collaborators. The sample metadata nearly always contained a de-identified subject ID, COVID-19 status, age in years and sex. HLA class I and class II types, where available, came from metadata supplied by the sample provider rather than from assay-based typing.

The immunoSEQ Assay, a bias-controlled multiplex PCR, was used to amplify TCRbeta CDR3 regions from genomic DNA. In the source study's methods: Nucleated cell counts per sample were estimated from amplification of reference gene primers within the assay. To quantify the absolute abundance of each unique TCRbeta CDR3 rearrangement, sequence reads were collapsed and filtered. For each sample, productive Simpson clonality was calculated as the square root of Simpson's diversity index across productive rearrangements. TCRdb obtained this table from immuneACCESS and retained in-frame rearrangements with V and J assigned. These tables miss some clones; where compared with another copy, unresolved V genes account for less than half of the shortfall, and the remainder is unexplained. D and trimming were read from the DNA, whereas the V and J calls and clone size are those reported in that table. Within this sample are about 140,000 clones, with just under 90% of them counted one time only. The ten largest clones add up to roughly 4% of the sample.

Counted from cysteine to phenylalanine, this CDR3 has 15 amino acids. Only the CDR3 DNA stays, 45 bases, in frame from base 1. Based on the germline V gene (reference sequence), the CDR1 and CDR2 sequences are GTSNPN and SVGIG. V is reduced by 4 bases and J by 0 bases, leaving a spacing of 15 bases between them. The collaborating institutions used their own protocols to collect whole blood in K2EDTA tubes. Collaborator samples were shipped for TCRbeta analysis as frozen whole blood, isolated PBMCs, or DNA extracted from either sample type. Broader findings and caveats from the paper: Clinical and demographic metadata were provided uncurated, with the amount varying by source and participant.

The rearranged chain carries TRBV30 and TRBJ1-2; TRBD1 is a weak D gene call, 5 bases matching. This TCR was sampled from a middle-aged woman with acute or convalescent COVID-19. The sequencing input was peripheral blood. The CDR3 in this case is CAWTQGGFANYGYTF. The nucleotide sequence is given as TGTGCCTGGACCCAGGGAGGGTTCGCTAACTATGGCTACACCTTC.